This TCR beta chain originates from a study of CD8+CD57+ T cells in acquired aplastic anemia. Study-level background: Average DNA yield from sorted CD4+ and CD8+ cells was about 3 ug.

Study results and limitations: Patients had around 28 CD8+ CDR3 sequences in common with controls (the shared set).

The CDR3 sequence is 18 residues long. Germline V gives CDR1 SEHNR, CDR2 FQNEAQ (reference sequence). V lost 4 bases and J lost 1; bases outside the gene matches: 9. Sequencing involved patients with CD8+CD57+ cell expansion previously shown by flow cytometry. There were no patients without severe acquired aplastic anemia. By the time of blood sampling, patients had still received no therapy. Researchers used genomic DNA as the template to profile TCR beta VDJ and CDR3. Via MiXCR, TCRdb re-called the reads, giving one row per CDR3 protein. Here the sample spans a few hundred thousand distinct CDR3 sequences, about half being singletons. On this clonotype itself: Its antigen remains unknown.

The specimen was sorted CD4+, CD8+, or CD8+CD57+ T cells (not recorded which) from PBMCs. This chain links TRBV7-9 with TRBJ2-2, with 10 bases matching TRBD1. The receptor's source is a human donor with aplastic anemia. Written as DNA, the CDR3 is TGTGCCAGCAGCTCGTGGGACAGGGGCCTCTTGAACACCGGGGAGCTGTTTTTT. As protein: CASSSWDRGLLNTGELFF. The full variable domain, rest sourced from reference TRBV7-9 and TRBJ2-2, is DTGVSQNPRHKITKRGQNVTFRCDPISEHNRLYWYRQTLGQGPEFLTYFQNEAQLEKSRLLSDRFSAERPKGSFSTLEIQRTEQGDSAMYLCASSSWDRGLLNTGELFFGEGSRLTVL.